These 17 T cell receptor beta chains originate from one sample sequenced in a study of T cell responses to AZD1222 COVID-19 vaccine. Profiled with immunoSEQ multiplex PCR; TCRdb holds only in-frame clones, not every one. This sample carries 120,000 to 150,000 clones, 75% to 90% of them seen once, and the ten largest clones take about 3.8%. Sequencing was performed on peripheral blood, taken on day 0 of MenACWY control vaccination. The receptors derive from an adult in good health.

The gene calls are TRBV7-8 and TRBJ1-5; 9 bases are shared with TRBD1. The CDR3 is made up of 14 amino acids. J lost 4 bases, V lost 4 bases, and 2 bases had no gene match. From germline, CDR1 is SGHVS and CDR2 FQNEAQ. CDR3 residues: CASSWGQGNQPQHF. DNA for the CDR3: TGTGCCAGCAGCTGGGGACAGGGTAATCAGCCCCAGCATTTT.

The chain recombines TRBV27 with TRBJ2-3; D gene ambiguous. CDR1 is MNHEY and CDR2 is SMNVEV in the germline V gene (reference sequence). The CDR3 sequence is 13 residues long. V shed 2 bases and J shed 2 bases, with 5 bases lying between them. The CDR3 coding sequence is TGTGCCAGCAGTTTAGGCTTCACAGATACGCAGTATTTT. Its protein is CASSLGFTDTQYF.

V gene TRBV7-8 combines with J gene TRBJ1-1; 8 positions match TRBD1. The CDR3 length is 15 residues. V gave up 5 bases and J gave up 4 bases; unmatched junction bases: 9. CDR1 is SGHVS, CDR2 FQNEAQ, per germline. CDR3 nucleotide sequence: TGTGCCAGCAGCCGCCGACAGGGGACGGGCACTGAAGCTTTCTTT. Translated: CASSRRQGTGTEAFF.

A note on this clone: The same CDR3 can be traced to other DNA sequences in this sample. V and J are TRBV5-1 and TRBJ2-7; D is undetermined. V was pared by 2 bases and J by 0 bases, with 6 bases between. The CDR3 runs to 13 residues. Germline V lookup: CDR1 SGHRS, CDR2 YFSETQ. The CDR3 nucleotides are TGCGCCAGCAGCTTTACGGTCTCCTACGAGCAGTACTTC. Amino acid sequence: CASSFTVSYEQYF.

V usage is TRBV10-3 and J usage is TRBJ1-2; 7 nucleotides line up with TRBD1. Trimming cost V 6 bases and J 1 base; bases outside gene matches: 14. Looked up from germline, CDR1 is ENHRY and CDR2 is SYGVKD. This CDR3 spans 17 amino acids. CDR3: CAIRGRQGSIFNYGYTF. CDR3 DNA: TGTGCCATCAGGGGAAGACAGGGATCAATATTTAACTATGGCTACACCTTC.

The chain is built from TRBV28 and TRBJ2-2, with D possibly matching TRBD1 (6 bases). Trimming took off 3 bases at V and 6 bases at J, with 11 bases between the two ends. The CDR3 runs to 14 residues. CDR1 is MDHEN, CDR2 SYDVKM, per germline. The CDR3 protein is CASSFSRGAGELFF. DNA of the CDR3: TGTGCCAGCAGTTTTTCCAGGGGAGCCGGGGAGCTGTTTTTT.

V is TRBV9 and J is TRBJ1-3, with D unclear. The length of the CDR3 is 15 residues. Trimming left V 0 bases short and J 0 bases short, with 7 bases between. Germline V lookup: CDR1 SGDLS, CDR2 YYNGEE. Here the CDR3 DNA reads TGTGCCAGCAGCGTAGACCGGATCTCTGGAAACACCATATATTTT. It encodes CASSVDRISGNTIYF. The full variable domain, in which reference TRBV9 and TRBJ1-3 provide the parts outside the CDR3, is DSGVTQTPKHLITATGQRVTLRCSPRSGDLSVYWYQQSLDQGLQFLIQYYNGEERAKGNILERFSAQQFPDLHSELNLSSLELGDSALYFCASSVDRISGNTIYFGEGSWLTVV.

The chain is built from TRBV3-1 (or the pseudogene TRBV3-2) and TRBJ2-2; D ambiguous. The CDR3 runs 16 residues. V gave up 1 base and J gave up 2 bases, with 11 bases separating them. Germline assignment: CDR1 LGHDT and CDR2 YNNKEL (reference sequence). The DNA for the CDR3 is TGTGCCAGCAGCCAAGTCCTAGTTGGAAACACCGGGGAGCTGTTTTTT. This codes for CASSQVLVGNTGELFF.

This clone was observed once. V is TRBV20-1 and J is TRBJ1-6; D is unclear. The CDR3 runs to 10 residues. V was trimmed by 0 bases and J by 16 bases, leaving 7 bases between them. Germline CDR1 DFQATT, CDR2 SNEGSKA (reference sequence). Here the CDR3 reads CSARDLGLHF. CDR3 nucleotide sequence: TGCAGTGCTAGAGATTTGGGGCTCCACTTT.

This rearrangement joins TRBV21-1 to TRBJ2-3; the table's D call of TRBD2 was not tested on the DNA. TRBV21-1 is classified as a pseudogene. This CDR3 contains 15 residues. CDR3 amino acids: CATAPTSRDTDTQYF. The CDR3 nucleotides are TGTGCCACCGCACCCACTTCGAGGGACACAGATACGCAGTATTTT.

In this sample, this clone turned up a few times. The genes are TRBV6-5 and TRBJ2-2, with a tentative D call TRBD2 (5 bases). The CDR3 covers 15 residues. V was clipped by 6 bases and J by 2 bases, with 13 bases between them. In germline, CDR1 is MNHEY, CDR2 SVGAGI. CDR3 coding DNA: TGTGCCAGCAGACGAGCGGAGAGAAACACCGGGGAGCTGTTTTTT. Its protein is CASRRAERNTGELFF.

The rearrangement links TRBV6-5 to TRBJ2-1; 14 bases line up with TRBD2. Per germline, CDR1 MNHEY and CDR2 SVGAGI. This CDR3 has 15 residues. Trimming removed 5 bases from V and 8 bases from J; junction bases left unmatched: 5. CDR3 sequence reads: CASSIRLAGGHEQFF. CDR3 sequence (DNA): TGTGCCAGCAGTATTCGACTAGCGGGGGGGCATGAGCAGTTCTTC.

The genes are TRBV18 and TRBJ2-5; TRBD1 matches at 10 bases. Trimming took 1 base from V and 9 from J; bases not matched to a gene: 11. From germline, CDR1 is KGHSH and CDR2 LQKENI. The CDR3 totals 16 residues. In DNA, the CDR3 is TGTGCCAGCTCACCACGGGGGACAGGGGATAACAGGTCCCAGTACTTC. This sequence encodes CASSPRGTGDNRSQYF.

This clone was recorded only once. The V and J genes are TRBV7-8 and TRBJ2-5; the D gene could be TRBD1 or TRBD2 (6 bases each). Trimming removed 3 bases from V and 1 base from J, with 9 bases in between. The CDR3 covers 14 residues. The V gene's germline CDR1 is SGHVS and CDR2 FQNEAQ. The CDR3 coding sequence is TGTGCCAGCAGCTTTGGGGGGCCCCAAGAGACCCAGTACTTC. Translated: CASSFGGPQETQYF.

The CDR3 loop reads CASSQDLTVATNEKLFF. CDR3 coding DNA: TGTGCCAGCAGCCAAGATCTTACGGTCGCAACTAATGAAAAACTGTTTTTT. This chain connects TRBV4-2 to TRBJ1-4; D call uncertain. The CDR3 sequence is 17 residues long. Trimming stripped 0 bases from V and 0 bases from J, with 11 bases between. From germline, CDR1 is LGHNA and CDR2 YNFKEQ.

This chain links TRBV7-9 with TRBJ1-6; tentative D call: TRBD1 (5 bases). CDR1 is SEHNR, CDR2 FQNEAQ, per germline (reference sequence). Trimming took off 4 bases at V and 3 bases at J, with 10 bases between the two ends. The CDR3 covers 15 residues. The DNA of the CDR3 is TGTGCCAGCAGCTCCCGGGACCTCTATAATTCACCCCTCCACTTT. It is translated as CASSSRDLYNSPLHF.

The V call is TRBV30, the J call TRBJ2-2; the D gene is possibly TRBD1 (7 bases). Trimming stripped 2 bases from V and 8 bases from J, with 18 bases between. CDR3 length: 15 residues. The germline V gene encodes CDR1 GTSNPN and CDR2 SVGIG (reference sequence). This chain's CDR3 is CAWSTTGRLGGELFF. The CDR3 DNA is TGTGCCTGGAGTACGACAGGGAGGTTAGGAGGGGAGCTGTTTTTT. The entire variable domain, with the rest obtained from reference TRBV30 and TRBJ2-2, is as follows: SQTIHQWPATLVQPVGSPLSLECTVEGTSNPNLYWYRQAAGRGLQLLFYSVGIGQISSEVPQNLSASRPQDRQFILSSKKLLLSDSGFYLCAWSTTGRLGGELFFGEGSRLTVL.